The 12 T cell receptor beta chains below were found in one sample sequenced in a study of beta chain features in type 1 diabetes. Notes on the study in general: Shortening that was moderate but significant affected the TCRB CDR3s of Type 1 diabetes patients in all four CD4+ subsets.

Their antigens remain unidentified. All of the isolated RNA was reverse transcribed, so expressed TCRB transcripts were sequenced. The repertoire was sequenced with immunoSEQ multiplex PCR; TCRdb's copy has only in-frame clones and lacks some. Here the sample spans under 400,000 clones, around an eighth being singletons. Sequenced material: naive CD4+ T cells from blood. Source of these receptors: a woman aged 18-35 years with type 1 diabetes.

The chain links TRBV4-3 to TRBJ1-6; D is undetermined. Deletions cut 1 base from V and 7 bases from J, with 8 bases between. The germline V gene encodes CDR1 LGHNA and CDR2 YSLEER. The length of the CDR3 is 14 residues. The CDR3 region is CASSQAVVNSPLHF. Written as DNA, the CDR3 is TGCGCCAGCAGCCAAGCGGTGGTAAATTCACCCCTCCACTTT.

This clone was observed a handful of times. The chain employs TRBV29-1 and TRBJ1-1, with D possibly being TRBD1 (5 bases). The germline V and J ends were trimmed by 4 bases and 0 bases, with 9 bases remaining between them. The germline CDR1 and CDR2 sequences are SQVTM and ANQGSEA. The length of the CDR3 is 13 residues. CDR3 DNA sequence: TGCAGCGTTGTGGGGCTAATGAACACTGAAGCTTTCTTT. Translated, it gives CSVVGLMNTEAFF.

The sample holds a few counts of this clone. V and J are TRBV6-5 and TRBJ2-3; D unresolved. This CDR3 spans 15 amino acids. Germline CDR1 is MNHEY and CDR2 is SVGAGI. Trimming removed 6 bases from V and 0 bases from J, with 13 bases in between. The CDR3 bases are TGTGCCAGCAGACCAGGTCCTGGAAGCACAGATACGCAGTATTTT. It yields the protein CASRPGPGSTDTQYF.

The CDR3: CAWSTNRRGQYF. The CDR3 coding sequence is TGTGCCTGGAGTACTAACAGACGGGGGCAGTACTTC. The gene calls are TRBV30 and TRBJ2-7; D is possibly TRBD2 (5 bases). Germline CDR1 and CDR2: GTSNPN and SVGIG (reference sequence). V was shortened by 2 bases and J by 9 bases, with 14 bases between the two germline ends. This CDR3 region has 12 residues.

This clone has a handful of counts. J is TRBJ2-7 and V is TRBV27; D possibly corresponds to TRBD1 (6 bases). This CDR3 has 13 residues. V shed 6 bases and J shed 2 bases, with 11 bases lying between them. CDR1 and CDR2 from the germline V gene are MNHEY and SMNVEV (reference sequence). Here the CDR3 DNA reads TGTGCCAGCAGACAGACAGGAGCCTACGAGCAGTACTTC. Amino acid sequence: CASRQTGAYEQYF.

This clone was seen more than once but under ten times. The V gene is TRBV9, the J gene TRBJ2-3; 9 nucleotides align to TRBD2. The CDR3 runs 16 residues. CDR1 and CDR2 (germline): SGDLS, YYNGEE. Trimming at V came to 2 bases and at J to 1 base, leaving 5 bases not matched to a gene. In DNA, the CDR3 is TGTGCCAGCAGCGTTCTGGCTAGCGGGGGCACAGATACGCAGTATTTT. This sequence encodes CASSVLASGGTDTQYF.

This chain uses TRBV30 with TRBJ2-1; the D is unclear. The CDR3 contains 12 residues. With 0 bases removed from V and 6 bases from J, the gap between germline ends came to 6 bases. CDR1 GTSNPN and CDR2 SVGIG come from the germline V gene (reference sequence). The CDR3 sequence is CAWSVSLNEQFF. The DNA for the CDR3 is TGTGCCTGGAGTGTTAGTCTCAATGAGCAGTTCTTC.

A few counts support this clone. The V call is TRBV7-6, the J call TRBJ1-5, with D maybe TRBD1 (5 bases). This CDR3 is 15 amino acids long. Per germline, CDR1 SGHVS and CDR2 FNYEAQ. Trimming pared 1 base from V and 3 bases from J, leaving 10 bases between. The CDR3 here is CASSLGEGINQPQHF. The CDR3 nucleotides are TGTGCCAGCAGCTTAGGGGAGGGGATCAATCAGCCCCAGCATTTT.

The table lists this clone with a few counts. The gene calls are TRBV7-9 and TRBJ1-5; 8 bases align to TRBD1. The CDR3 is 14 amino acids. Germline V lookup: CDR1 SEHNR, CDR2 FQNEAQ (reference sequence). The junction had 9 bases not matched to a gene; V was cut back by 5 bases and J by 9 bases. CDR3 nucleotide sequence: TGTGCCAGCAGCCCGGACAGGGCCCCGAGGCCCCAGCATTTT. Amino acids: CASSPDRAPRPQHF.

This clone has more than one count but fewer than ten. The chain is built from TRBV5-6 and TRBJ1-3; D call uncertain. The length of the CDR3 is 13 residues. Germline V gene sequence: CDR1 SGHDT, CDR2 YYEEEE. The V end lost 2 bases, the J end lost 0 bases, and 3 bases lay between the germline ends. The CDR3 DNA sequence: TGTGCCAGCAGCTTCAGCTCTGGAAACACCATATATTTT. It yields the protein CASSFSSGNTIYF.

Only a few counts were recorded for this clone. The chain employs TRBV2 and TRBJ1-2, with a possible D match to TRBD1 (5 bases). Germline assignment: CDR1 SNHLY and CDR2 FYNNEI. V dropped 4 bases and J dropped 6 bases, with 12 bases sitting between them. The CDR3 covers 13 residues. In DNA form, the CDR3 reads TGTGCCAGCAGTGGCAGGGCGGGGAATGGCTACACCTTC. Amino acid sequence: CASSGRAGNGYTF.

The CDR3 nucleotides read TGTGCCAGCTCCTCCACGGACAGGGGAAGAGATACGCAGTATTTT. Protein sequence: CASSSTDRGRDTQYF. V gene TRBV18 combines with J gene TRBJ2-3; 9 nucleotides line up with TRBD1. Germline-derived CDR1 and CDR2 are KGHSH and LQKENI. J gave up 5 bases and V 6 bases, and 9 bases lay outside the gene matches. The CDR3 loop spans 15 amino acids.